These 20 T cell receptor beta chains came from one sample sequenced in a study of T cells in localized non-small cell lung cancer. Assay: immunoSEQ multiplex PCR; the TCRdb copy retains only in-frame clones and omits some. The sample holds about 52,000 clones, over 60% seen once. This sample comprised PBMCs, obtained before any cancer treatment. The source is a woman aged 40 to 75 with stage II lung adenocarcinoma.

This rearrangement joins TRBV11-1 to TRBJ1-1; no reliable D call. Germline CDR1 is SGHAT and CDR2 is FQDESV (reference sequence). Trimming took off 2 bases at V and 0 bases at J, with 4 bases between the two ends. CDR3 length: 13 residues. CDR3 DNA sequence: TGTGCCAGCAGCTTAAACCTGAACACTGAAGCTTTCTTT. Amino acids: CASSLNLNTEAFF.

The rearrangement joins TRBV5-1 to TRBJ1-3; the D gene is possibly TRBD1 (5 bases). V was shortened by 0 bases and J by 8 bases, with 15 bases between the two germline ends. Germline assignment: CDR1 SGHRS and CDR2 YFSETQ. This CDR3 is built from 15 residues. CDR3 region: CASSLAVGTGDTIYF. The DNA of the CDR3 is TGCGCCAGCAGCTTGGCCGTAGGGACTGGGGACACCATATATTTT.

V usage is TRBV5-4 and J usage is TRBJ2-2, with D unresolved. Trimming left V 4 bases short and J 1 base short, with 2 bases between. Germline loops: CDR1 SGHNT, CDR2 YYREEE (reference sequence). This CDR3 is 12 amino acids long. CDR3 protein: CASSLNTGELFF. DNA of the CDR3: TGTGCCAGCAGCCTGAACACCGGGGAGCTGTTTTTT.

The chain joins TRBV2 to TRBJ1-1, with 8 bases that match TRBD1. V was clipped by 10 bases and J by 1 base; unmatched bases: 5. This CDR3 is 13 amino acids long. The germline CDR1 and CDR2 sequences are SNHLY and FYNNEI. The CDR3 DNA is TGTGCCACGAAGGACAGGGAGAACACTGAAGCTTTCTTT. Residues: CATKDRENTEAFF.

This clone was detected only once. The chain is built from TRBV2 and TRBJ1-3, with D tentatively TRBD1 (5 bases). CDR1 and CDR2 from the germline V gene are SNHLY and FYNNEI. This CDR3 has 15 residues. The germline V and J ends were trimmed by 0 bases and 0 bases, with 6 bases remaining between them. CDR3: CASSEATVSGNTIYF. CDR3 in DNA: TGTGCCAGCAGTGAAGCGACAGTCTCTGGAAACACCATATATTTT.

This sequence joins TRBV30 and TRBJ1-2; D might be TRBD1 (6 bases). Germline-derived CDR1 and CDR2 are GTSNPN and SVGIG (reference sequence). CDR3 length: 14 residues. The V gene lost 8 bases and the J gene lost 7 bases, with 23 bases spanning the gap. The CDR3 protein is CATEGPGGFGGYTF. The CDR3 DNA reads as TGTGCCACGGAGGGCCCTGGGGGCTTCGGTGGCTACACCTTC.

This chain connects TRBV11-2 to TRBJ1-2, with D perhaps matching TRBD1 (5 bases). Germline V gene sequence: CDR1 SGHAT, CDR2 FQNNGV. The CDR3 length is 13 residues. The V end lost 5 bases, the J end lost 2 bases, and 9 bases lay between the germline ends. The CDR3: CASSRGENYGYTF. Written as DNA, the CDR3 is TGTGCCAGCAGCCGGGGGGAGAACTATGGCTACACCTTC.

This clone was seen more than once but under ten times. The V call is TRBV6-1, the J call TRBJ2-2; TRBD2 matches at 7 bases. Trimming removed 10 bases from V and 2 bases from J; junction bases left unmatched: 7. The CDR3 has 14 residues. Germline CDR1 and CDR2: MNHNS and SASEGT. The CDR3 loop is CAIRGVPNTGELFF. CDR3 nucleotides: TGTGCCATTCGGGGGGTCCCTAACACCGGGGAGCTGTTTTTT.

J is TRBJ1-6 and V is TRBV4-3; TRBD1 matches 9 bases. Germline assignment: CDR1 LGHNA and CDR2 YSLEER. CDR3 length: 15 amino acids. The J segment lost 9 bases and the V segment lost 4 bases, leaving 7 bases of the junction unmatched. This CDR3 reads CASSRDRDRVSPLHF. The DNA of the CDR3 is TGCGCCAGCAGCCGAGACCGGGACAGGGTTTCACCCCTCCACTTT.

The chain is built from TRBV28 and TRBJ1-2, with 7 positions matching TRBD1. Germline CDR1 is MDHEN and CDR2 is SYDVKM. The ends lost 8 bases at V and 2 bases at J; junction bases unmatched: 2. This CDR3 has 12 residues. Written as DNA, the CDR3 is TGTGCCAGCCAGACAGGGAACTATGGCTACACCTTC. Translated: CASQTGNYGYTF.

This clone has ten or more counts. The chain joins TRBV27 to TRBJ1-1; D gene unclear. The CDR3 is 14 residues long. Germline loops: CDR1 MNHEY, CDR2 SMNVEV (reference sequence). V lost 5 bases to trimming and J lost 3 bases, with 13 bases between them. CDR3 nucleotides: TGTGCCAGCAGTCCCTCGGCCGGTTACACTGAAGCTTTCTTT. It is translated as CASSPSAGYTEAFF.

This clone is a singleton in its sample. The CDR3 nucleotides read TGTGCCAGCAGCCAAGGATTGGGGGACAGTACCTCCTACAATGAGCAGTTCTTC. It specifies CASSQGLGDSTSYNEQFF. The chain joins TRBV14 to TRBJ2-1; 7 nucleotides agree with TRBD1. The CDR3 extends over 18 amino acids. V gave up 1 base and J gave up 0 bases; unmatched junction bases: 9. Germline V CDR1 and CDR2: SGHDN, FVKESK.

The chain combines TRBV19 with TRBJ1-2, with D possibly TRBD1 on 6 matching bases. Germline CDR1 LNHDA, CDR2 SQIVND (reference sequence). V was shortened by 6 bases and J by 0 bases, with 11 bases between the two germline ends. This CDR3 is built from 14 residues. The DNA of the CDR3 is TGTGCCAGTAGGACCACAGGGACTAACTATGGCTACACCTTC. Protein: CASRTTGTNYGYTF.

The genes are TRBV7-2 and TRBJ1-3, with D hard to call. This CDR3 region has 15 residues. The ends were cut back, 5 bases at V and 0 bases at J, with 11 bases in the middle. CDR1 SGHTA and CDR2 FQGNSA come from the germline V gene. Here the CDR3 DNA reads TGTGCCAGCAGCCTATACACCAGCTCTGGAAACACCATATATTTT. It specifies CASSLYTSSGNTIYF.

The V gene is TRBV15, the J gene TRBJ2-7; TRBD2 might be the D (6 bases). Germline V gives CDR1 LNHNV, CDR2 YYDKDF (reference sequence). Trimming stripped 2 bases from V and 2 bases from J, with 7 bases between. CDR3 length equals 13 residues. For the CDR3, the DNA is TGTGCCACCAGCAGACGCGGGGCCTACGAGCAGTACTTC. It yields the protein CATSRRGAYEQYF.

The gene calls are TRBV7-3 and TRBJ2-3; TRBD2 aligns across 9 bases. Germline V CDR1 and CDR2: SGHTA, FQGTGA. V trimming: 5 bases; J trimming: 0 bases; junction bases outside the gene matches: 6. The CDR3 runs 16 residues. CDR3 sequence reads: CASSRSGGTSTDTQYF. CDR3 nucleotides: TGTGCCAGCAGCCGTAGCGGGGGCACTAGCACAGATACGCAGTATTTT.

The chain recombines TRBV19 with TRBJ2-6; D remains unclear. Trimming shortened V by 2 bases and J by 0 bases, and 11 bases separated the two germline ends. Germline V lookup: CDR1 LNHDA, CDR2 SQIVND (reference sequence). CDR3 length: 17 amino acids. This CDR3 reads CASSIRPPGSGANVLTF. The CDR3 coding sequence is TGTGCCAGTAGTATACGCCCCCCAGGCTCTGGGGCCAACGTCCTGACTTTC.

The genes are TRBV7-9 and TRBJ1-2, with TRBD1 matching 11 bases. CDR1 SEHNR and CDR2 FQNEAQ come from the germline V gene (reference sequence). This CDR3 is 14 amino acids long. The V segment lost 5 bases and the J segment 6 bases; nucleotides outside the gene matches: 5. CDR3 loop: CASSTGQGADGYTF. Written as DNA, the CDR3 is TGTGCCAGCAGCACAGGACAGGGGGCGGATGGCTACACCTTC.

The sample holds one count of this clone. The chain uses TRBV9 and TRBJ1-1; 7 nucleotides align to TRBD1. The CDR3 extends over 17 amino acids. After removal of 1 base from V and 4 bases from J, the junction contained 13 bases not matched to a gene. Germline V CDR1 and CDR2: SGDLS, YYNGEE. CDR3 in DNA: TGTGCCAGCAGCGTAAGGTCAGGGGGGCGTCAAGGCACTGAAGCTTTCTTT. It yields the protein CASSVRSGGRQGTEAFF.

The chain couples TRBV2 to TRBJ1-1; 7 nucleotides align to TRBD1. Germline loops: CDR1 SNHLY, CDR2 FYNNEI. The CDR3 has 14 amino acids. With 6 bases clipped from V and 1 base from J, the junction kept 5 bases outside the gene matches. In DNA, the CDR3 is TGTGCCAGCAGACTCGGGACAGCGAACACTGAAGCTTTCTTT. Its protein product is CASRLGTANTEAFF.